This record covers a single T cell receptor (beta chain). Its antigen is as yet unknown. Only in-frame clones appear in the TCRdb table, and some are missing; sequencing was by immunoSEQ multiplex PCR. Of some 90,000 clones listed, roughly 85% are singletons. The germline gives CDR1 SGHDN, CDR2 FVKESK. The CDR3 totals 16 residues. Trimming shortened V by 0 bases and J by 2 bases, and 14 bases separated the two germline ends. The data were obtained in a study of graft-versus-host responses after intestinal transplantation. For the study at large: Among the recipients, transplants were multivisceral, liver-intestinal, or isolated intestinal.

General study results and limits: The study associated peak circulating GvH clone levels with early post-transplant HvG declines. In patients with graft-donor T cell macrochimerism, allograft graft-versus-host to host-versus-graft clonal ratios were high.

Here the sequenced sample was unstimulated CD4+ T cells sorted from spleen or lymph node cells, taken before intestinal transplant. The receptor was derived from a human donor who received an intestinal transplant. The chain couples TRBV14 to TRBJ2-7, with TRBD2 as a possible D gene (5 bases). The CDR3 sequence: CASSQDPPGLTYEQYF. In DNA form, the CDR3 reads TGTGCCAGCAGCCAAGATCCCCCCGGACTTACCTACGAGCAGTACTTC.